Here is one T cell receptor beta chain with its context. Its specificity is not known. The V gene's germline CDR1 is LGHDT and CDR2 YNNKEL (reference sequence). Trimming shortened V by 3 bases and J by 3 bases, and 12 bases separated the two germline ends. CDR3 size: 15 residues. The data stem from a study of identical twins. Findings and limits, study-wide: Sequences that were beta out-of-frame showed weaker excess twin sharing.

Using its own MiXCR run on the 5' RACE reads, TCRdb lists one record per CDR3 protein. The table shows under 900,000 distinct CDR3 sequences, with approximately 13% occurring only once. These same records also appear under a second study, on yellow fever vaccine responses in identical twins.

This chain uses TRBV3-1 with TRBJ2-1; perhaps TRBD2 as D (5 bases). The sequence was collected from a woman in her late teens or twenties in good health. The specimen was PBMCs. The DNA for the CDR3 is TGTGCCAGCAGCCATGGCGGGTCAGACTACAATGAGCAGTTCTTC. Amino acid sequence: CASSHGGSDYNEQFF.